These 27 T cell receptor beta chains originate from one sample sequenced in a study of blood T cell repertoires in COVID-19. Sequenced by immunoSEQ multiplex PCR; TCRdb stores in-frame clones only, minus some. Of approximately 68,000 clones in the sample, roughly 84% were seen once. The sample taken for sequencing was peripheral blood. These receptors all stem from a woman between 45 and 60 years old with acute or convalescent COVID-19.

V usage is TRBV10-1 and J usage is TRBJ2-1; D is possibly TRBD1 (5 bases). The V gene lost 4 bases and the J gene lost 9 bases, with 10 bases spanning the gap. The CDR3 sequence is 12 residues long. The germline CDR1 and CDR2 sequences are WNHNN and SYGVQD (reference sequence). The CDR3 DNA follows: TGCGCCAGCAGTGGCCAGGGTTTTGAGCAGTTCTTC. It codes for CASSGQGFEQFF.

The V gene is TRBV7-9, the J gene TRBJ2-4, with D perhaps TRBD1 (7 bases). CDR3 length equals 14 residues. Trimming cost V 4 bases and J 9 bases, with 16 bases left between them. Germline lookup yields CDR1 SEHNR and CDR2 FQNEAQ (reference sequence). The CDR3 is CASSYESGDSIQYF. The CDR3 DNA sequence: TGTGCCAGCAGCTATGAGTCGGGGGACAGCATTCAGTACTTC.

CDR3 protein: CAWSVLGMGQGNEKLFF. The CDR3 nucleotides read TGTGCCTGGAGTGTACTCGGTATGGGACAGGGAAATGAAAAACTGTTTTTT. The chain has TRBV30 and TRBJ1-4; 9 bases map to TRBD1. The CDR3 runs 17 residues. CDR1 is GTSNPN and CDR2 is SVGIG in the germline V gene (reference sequence). V trimming: 0 bases; J trimming: 5 bases; junction bases outside the gene matches: 10. Combining the CDR3 with reference TRBV30 and TRBJ1-4 gives the whole variable domain SQTIHQWPATLVQPVGSPLSLECTVEGTSNPNLYWYRQAAGRGLQLLFYSVGIGQISSEVPQNLSASRPQDRQFILSSKKLLLSDSGFYLCAWSVLGMGQGNEKLFFGSGTQLSVL.

CDR3 nucleotides: TGTGCCAGCCAAGACGCGACAAAGGCTAACTATGGCTACACCTTC. Amino acid sequence: CASQDATKANYGYTF. The rearrangement uses TRBV5-4 and TRBJ1-2; D remains unclear. The CDR3 has 15 amino acids. V was pared by 7 bases and J by 0 bases, with 16 bases between. Germline CDR1 reads SGHNT; CDR2 reads YYREEE (reference sequence).

The chain recombines TRBV27 with TRBJ2-1, with 15 bases lining up with TRBD2. CDR3 size: 15 residues. Germline V CDR1 and CDR2: MNHEY, SMNVEV (reference sequence). The V and J ends lost 4 bases and 9 bases, in that order; junction bases with no gene match: 4. The CDR3 coding sequence is TGTGCCAGCAGTTCGTGGACTAGCGGGAGGGTTGAGCAGTTCTTC. This gives the protein CASSSWTSGRVEQFF.

The CDR3 region is CASSDSSGRQNEKLFF. The DNA of the CDR3 is TGTGCCAGCAGTGACTCGTCGGGGAGGCAAAATGAAAAACTGTTTTTT. The genes are TRBV6-4 and TRBJ1-4; no clear D gene. Germline values: CDR1 MRHNA, CDR2 SNTAGT. Between the trimmed V and J ends, which lost 0 bases and 5 bases, there was a span of 13 bases. The CDR3 is made up of 16 amino acids.

The CDR3 region is CAWSGQDGKQYF. CDR3 DNA sequence: TGTGCCTGGTCGGGACAGGATGGGAAGCAGTACTTC. The chain uses TRBV30 and TRBJ2-7; 8 bases are a match to TRBD1. The J segment lost 8 bases and the V segment lost 5 bases, leaving 8 bases of the junction unmatched. The CDR3 has 12 residues. Germline V lookup: CDR1 GTSNPN, CDR2 SVGIG (reference sequence).

The V gene is TRBV5-1, the J gene TRBJ2-7; weak D call: TRBD1 (6 bases). This CDR3 comprises 14 residues. Per the germline V gene, CDR1 is SGHRS and CDR2 is YFSETQ. V lost 1 base, J lost 3 bases, and 11 bases lay in between. CDR3 nucleotides: TGCGCCAGCAGCTTGCCACAGGGTGACTACGAGCAGTACTTC. Translating gives CASSLPQGDYEQYF.

The rearrangement links TRBV7-8 to TRBJ2-7; 7 nucleotides match TRBD2. The CDR3 runs to 15 residues. V shed 1 base and J 3 bases; nucleotides not matched to a gene: 6. Germline assignment: CDR1 SGHVS and CDR2 FQNEAQ. The CDR3 nucleotides read TGTGCCAGCAGCTTAGTACCGGGACTACTCTACGAGCAGTACTTC. Amino acids: CASSLVPGLLYEQYF.

This chain uses TRBV5-1 with TRBJ2-1, with 7 bases that match TRBD2. Unmatched junction bases numbered 9, after V lost 6 bases and J lost 3 bases. Germline values: CDR1 SGHRS, CDR2 YFSETQ. This CDR3 has 15 amino acids. Written as DNA, the CDR3 is TGCGCCAGCACTGCTACTAGCGCGGTCTACAATGAGCAGTTCTTC. Amino acids: CASTATSAVYNEQFF.

The chain couples TRBV2 to TRBJ2-1; a possible D gene is TRBD2 (6 bases). Germline V gene data show CDR1 as SNHLY and CDR2 as FYNNEI. CDR3 length: 14 amino acids. The V and J ends lost 7 bases and 9 bases respectively, with 19 bases between them. CDR3 sequence reads: CASIYTPSGSEQFF. The CDR3 DNA sequence: TGTGCCAGCATATACACCCCCTCCGGGAGTGAGCAGTTCTTC.

This sequence joins TRBV11-2 and TRBJ2-1, with a weak D call TRBD2 (6 bases). The V and J ends lost 2 bases and 3 bases respectively, with 11 bases between them. The CDR3 extends over 15 amino acids. Germline CDR1 SGHAT, CDR2 FQNNGV. DNA for the CDR3: TGTGCCAGCAGCTTATTGGGGGGAAGCTACAATGAGCAGTTCTTC. This translates into CASSLLGGSYNEQFF.

Of note for this clone: Additional DNA sequences in this sample encode the identical CDR3. The chain employs TRBV5-1 and TRBJ2-7; 7 nucleotides agree with TRBD1. The CDR3 contains 15 residues. Germline CDR1 is SGHRS and CDR2 is YFSETQ. The J segment lost 0 bases and the V segment lost 0 bases, leaving 3 bases of the junction unmatched. The CDR3 DNA reads as TGCGCCAGCAGCTTGGGGACAGGTCTCTCCTACGAGCAGTACTTC. It translates to CASSLGTGLSYEQYF.

The table lists this clone with a count of one. V gene TRBV25-1 combines with J gene TRBJ2-1; TRBD2 matches 13 bases. The CDR3 is 15 amino acids. V gave up 7 bases and J gave up 8 bases; unmatched junction bases: 8. The germline V gene has CDR1 MGHDK and CDR2 SYGVNS. CDR3 region: CASTGLAGLSDEQFF. The CDR3, as DNA: TGTGCCAGCACGGGACTAGCGGGGCTCTCGGATGAGCAGTTCTTC.

V usage is TRBV7-9 and J usage is TRBJ1-5; 7 bases match TRBD1. The V gene's germline CDR1 is SEHNR and CDR2 FQNEAQ (reference sequence). The trim removed 5 bases at V and 3 bases at J, leaving 4 bases unmatched. The length of the CDR3 is 14 residues. CDR3 DNA: TGTGCCAGCAGCCCCGACAGGGACAATCAGCCCCAGCATTTT. It codes for CASSPDRDNQPQHF.

The chain carries TRBV6-6 and TRBJ2-7; 11 bases are a match to TRBD2. Germline values: CDR1 MNHNY, CDR2 SVGAGI (reference sequence). This CDR3 contains 14 residues. J lost 3 bases, V lost 3 bases, and 1 base had no gene match. As DNA, the CDR3 is TGTGCCAGCAGTTATGGGACTAGCGGCTACGAGCAGTACTTC. It translates to CASSYGTSGYEQYF.

Here the CDR3 DNA reads TGTGCCAGCAGCCAAGCTGACGGCGGCTATAGTCCAGATACGCAGTATTTT. Protein sequence: CASSQADGGYSPDTQYF. J is TRBJ2-3 and V is TRBV4-2; no clear D gene. The germline CDR1 and CDR2 sequences are LGHNA and YNFKEQ. Trimming cost V 1 base and J 4 bases, with 18 bases left between them. The CDR3 covers 17 residues.

This clone was seen only a few times. V is TRBV27 and J is TRBJ2-1; D is perhaps TRBD1 (5 bases). This CDR3 spans 15 amino acids. Per germline, CDR1 MNHEY and CDR2 SMNVEV (reference sequence). With 6 bases removed from V and 0 bases from J, the gap between germline ends came to 12 bases. This CDR3 is CASSSGRHSYNEQFF. The CDR3 DNA reads TGTGCCAGCAGCTCAGGGCGTCACTCCTACAATGAGCAGTTCTTC.

This clone appeared a few times. The CDR3 region has the DNA TGCGCCAGCAGCTTGCAATGGAGGGTAGAGACCCAGTACTTC. Residues: CASSLQWRVETQYF. This chain connects TRBV5-1 to TRBJ2-5, with a possible D match to TRBD2 (6 bases). Trimming removed 1 base from V and 4 bases from J, with 11 bases in between. Germline CDR1 and CDR2: SGHRS and YFSETQ. The CDR3 sequence is 14 residues long.

This clone has just a few counts. V and J are TRBV5-1 and TRBJ2-2, with 7 bases aligning to TRBD1. The CDR3 has 18 residues. Per the germline V gene, CDR1 is SGHRS and CDR2 is YFSETQ. V lost 4 bases, J lost 3 bases, and 15 bases stayed unmatched. Written as DNA, the CDR3 is TGCGCCAGCAGCCTAGGACAGGTTGTAAGTCGGGACACCGGGGAGCTGTTTTTT. This codes for CASSLGQVVSRDTGELFF.

The gene calls are TRBV7-9 and TRBJ1-4, with a possible D match to TRBD1 (6 bases). The CDR3 is 15 residues long. V was shortened by 1 base and J by 6 bases, with 12 bases between the two germline ends. The germline gives CDR1 SEHNR, CDR2 FQNEAQ (reference sequence). The DNA of the CDR3 is TGTGCCAGCAGCTTAGTGCGGGGGGCGGATGAAAAACTGTTTTTT. Its translation is CASSLVRGADEKLFF.

The chain recombines TRBV16 with TRBJ1-5, with D hard to call. The V end was cut by 4 bases, the J end by 4 bases, with 8 bases between. This CDR3 region has 13 residues. CDR1 is KGHSY and CDR2 is FQNENV in the germline V gene. DNA of the CDR3: TGTGCCAGCAGCCGGGCAAATAATCAGCCCCAGCATTTT. Amino acids: CASSRANNQPQHF.

V usage is TRBV5-1 and J usage is TRBJ1-2, with 7 bases lining up with TRBD1. Germline values: CDR1 SGHRS, CDR2 YFSETQ. The length of the CDR3 is 15 residues. J lost 8 bases, V lost 4 bases, and 14 bases had no gene match. The CDR3 DNA sequence: TGCGCCAGCAGCGCCGGACAGGTTGCTATCTCGGGCTACACCTTC. It encodes CASSAGQVAISGYTF.

The gene calls are TRBV4-2 and TRBJ2-2, with 9 bases matching TRBD1. CDR3 length: 16 amino acids. The V gene end was trimmed by 3 bases and the J gene end by 0 bases; junction bases not matched to a gene: 2. Per the germline V gene, CDR1 is LGHNA and CDR2 is YNFKEQ. DNA of the CDR3: TGTGCCAGCAGCCAGGACAGGGGCCCGAACACCGGGGAGCTGTTTTTT. Amino acids: CASSQDRGPNTGELFF.

This chain joins TRBV19 and TRBJ1-2; no clear D. CDR3 length equals 14 residues. Germline V gene data show CDR1 as LNHDA and CDR2 as SQIVND (reference sequence). V shed 5 bases and J shed 4 bases, with 14 bases lying between them. The DNA of the CDR3 is TGTGCCAGTAGTTTTGGACGGGAATTCTATGGCTACACCTTC. This codes for CASSFGREFYGYTF.

CDR3 sequence (DNA): TGTGCCAGCGGGAAGCGGGAGGGCCTTGAGCAGTTCTTC. Translation gives CASGKREGLEQFF. This chain links TRBV28 with TRBJ2-1; the match to TRBD2 covers 10 bases. The V and J ends lost 8 bases and 9 bases, in that order; junction bases with no gene match: 7. CDR1 and CDR2 from the germline V gene are MDHEN and SYDVKM. CDR3 length: 13 amino acids. Full variable domain (outside the CDR3, taken from reference TRBV28 and TRBJ2-1): DVKVTQSSRYLVKRTGEKVFLECVQDMDHENMFWYRQDPGLGLRLIYFSYDVKMKEKGDIPEGYSVSREKKERFSLILESASTNQTSMYLCASGKREGLEQFFGPGTRLTVL.

The chain carries TRBV5-1 and TRBJ2-1; weak D call: TRBD2 (6 bases). The CDR3 runs 15 residues. The germline V gene encodes CDR1 SGHRS and CDR2 YFSETQ. The germline V and J ends were trimmed by 6 bases and 3 bases, with 16 bases remaining between them. The CDR3 DNA sequence: TGCGCCAGCACCCGCCAGCGGGCCGACTACAATGAGCAGTTCTTC. Translation gives CASTRQRADYNEQFF.